The TCR beta chain under discussion was sequenced for a study of T-cell memory formation after mild COVID-19. Looking at the study overall: The study found TCR clusters largely donor specific. Study-wide results and limits: CD4+ clones that contracted lay mainly in CM and EM; CD8+ ones lay in EMRA.

The CDR3 is made up of 13 amino acids. Trimming pared 2 bases from V and 8 bases from J, leaving 9 bases between. Germline V lookup: CDR1 MNHEY, CDR2 SMNVEV (reference sequence). The TCR alpha and TCR beta cDNA libraries, bearing sample barcodes and UMIs, were generated by 5'RACE using constant-segment primers. TCRdb re-called the 5' RACE reads through MiXCR, storing one row per CDR3 protein. The sample shows roughly 380,000 distinct CDR3 sequences, around 27% of them seen only once. Turning to this clonotype: Its matching antigen is unknown.

The gene calls are TRBV27 and TRBJ2-2; D is undetermined. The source is an adult woman who had mild COVID-19 (a few samples of this study predate the infection). Cell type and time point are not known. The sequencing input was PBMCs or a T cell subset sorted from them (not recorded which). The CDR3 is CASSLRYLGELFF. CDR3 sequence (DNA): TGTGCCAGCAGTTTAAGATACCTTGGGGAGCTGTTTTTT.